The 7 T cell receptor beta chains below all came from one sample that was sequenced in a study of blood T cell repertoires in COVID-19. The repertoire was sequenced with immunoSEQ multiplex PCR; TCRdb's copy has only in-frame clones and lacks some. The sample includes roughly 100,000 clones, 85% to 90% of them seen just once. Sequenced input: peripheral blood. These receptors were collected from a man aged 45 to 65 with COVID-19, enrolled during active disease.

The V gene is TRBV3-1 (or the pseudogene TRBV3-2), the J gene TRBJ2-5; D is unclear. Trimming took off 1 base at V and 4 bases at J, with 7 bases between the two ends. CDR3 length: 13 amino acids. In germline, CDR1 is LGHDT, CDR2 YNNKEL (reference sequence). CDR3 bases: TGTGCCAGCAGCCAAGGAGAATTAGAGACCCAGTACTTC. Encoded protein: CASSQGELETQYF.

The rearrangement links TRBV30 to TRBJ1-5; D is undetermined. The CDR3 contains 13 residues. Trimming cost V 3 bases and J 1 base, with 7 bases left between them. Per germline, CDR1 GTSNPN and CDR2 SVGIG (reference sequence). The CDR3 reads CAWSPRSNQPQHF. As DNA, the CDR3 is TGTGCCTGGAGCCCGAGAAGCAATCAGCCCCAGCATTTT. Full variable domain (rest looked up from reference TRBV30 and TRBJ1-5): SQTIHQWPATLVQPVGSPLSLECTVEGTSNPNLYWYRQAAGRGLQLLFYSVGIGQISSEVPQNLSASRPQDRQFILSSKKLLLSDSGFYLCAWSPRSNQPQHFGDGTRLSIL.

V and J are TRBV5-4 and TRBJ1-1; no definite D call. There are 12 residues in the CDR3. Germline V lookup: CDR1 SGHNT, CDR2 YYREEE (reference sequence). Deletions cut 3 bases from V and 1 base from J, with 4 bases between. The CDR3 DNA reads as TGTGCCAGCAGCTACAGGAACACTGAAGCTTTCTTT. Translation gives CASSYRNTEAFF.

The chain combines TRBV28 with TRBJ1-1, with TRBD1 matching over 9 bases. The CDR3 has 15 residues. Germline V gene data show CDR1 as MDHEN and CDR2 as SYDVKM. After removal of 6 bases from V and 11 bases from J, the junction contained 16 bases not matched to a gene. Here the CDR3 reads CASSRGGQGFVSAFF. In nucleotides, the CDR3 is TGTGCCAGCAGCCGGGGTGGACAGGGGTTTGTTTCGGCTTTCTTT. Drawing the rest from reference TRBV28 and TRBJ1-1, the complete variable domain is DVKVTQSSRYLVKRTGEKVFLECVQDMDHENMFWYRQDPGLGLRLIYFSYDVKMKEKGDIPEGYSVSREKKERFSLILESASTNQTSMYLCASSRGGQGFVSAFFGQGTRLTVV.

The chain uses TRBV11-2 and TRBJ2-1; TRBD2 matches at 7 bases. Germline lookup yields CDR1 SGHAT and CDR2 FQNNGV. Germline trimming cut 5 bases from V and 2 bases from J; bases unmatched to any gene: 9. The CDR3 consists of 16 residues. CDR3 amino acids: CASSQRVAGAYNEQFF. CDR3 bases: TGTGCCAGCAGCCAGAGGGTGGCGGGAGCCTACAATGAGCAGTTCTTC.

The rearrangement joins TRBV7-3 to TRBJ2-2; 9 bases agree with TRBD1. This CDR3 spans 17 amino acids. Trimming at V came to 6 bases and at J to 7 bases, leaving 15 bases not matched to a gene. Germline values: CDR1 SGHTA, CDR2 FQGTGA. CDR3 in amino acids: CASSLLKQGASIGELFF. The CDR3 DNA follows: TGTGCCAGCAGTCTCCTAAAACAGGGGGCTTCAATCGGGGAGCTGTTTTTT.

DNA of the CDR3: TGTGCCATCAGAACAGGGGGCGCAGGGACTGAAGCTTTCTTT. Translated, it gives CAIRTGGAGTEAFF. The chain recombines TRBV10-3 with TRBJ1-1; 9 positions agree with TRBD1. V dropped 6 bases and J dropped 5; count of bases not matched to a gene: 7. Germline V gene data show CDR1 as ENHRY and CDR2 as SYGVKD. The CDR3 totals 14 residues.